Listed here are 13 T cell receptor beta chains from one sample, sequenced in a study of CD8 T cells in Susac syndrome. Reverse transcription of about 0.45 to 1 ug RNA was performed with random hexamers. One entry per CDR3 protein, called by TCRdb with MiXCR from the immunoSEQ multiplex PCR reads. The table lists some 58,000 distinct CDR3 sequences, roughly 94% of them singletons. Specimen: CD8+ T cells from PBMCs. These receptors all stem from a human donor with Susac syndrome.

CDR3 DNA sequence: TGTGCCAGCAGCCAAGGACTAGCGAAGGCGGATACGCAGTATTTT. As protein: CASSQGLAKADTQYF. This chain uses TRBV3-1 with TRBJ2-3; TRBD2 aligns across 8 bases. Trimming took 1 base from V and 6 from J; bases not matched to a gene: 6. The CDR3 has 15 amino acids. Germline loops: CDR1 LGHDT, CDR2 YNNKEL (reference sequence).

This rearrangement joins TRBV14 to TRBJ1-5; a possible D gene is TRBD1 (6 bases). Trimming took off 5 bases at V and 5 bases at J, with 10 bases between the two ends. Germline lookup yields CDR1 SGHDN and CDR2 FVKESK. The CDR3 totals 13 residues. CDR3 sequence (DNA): TGTGCCAGCAGCTCTGGACAGTATCAGCCCCAGCATTTT. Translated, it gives CASSSGQYQPQHF.

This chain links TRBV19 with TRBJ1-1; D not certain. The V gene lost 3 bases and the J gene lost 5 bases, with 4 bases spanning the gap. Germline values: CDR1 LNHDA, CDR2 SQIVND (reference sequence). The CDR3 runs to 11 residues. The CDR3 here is CASSMRTEAFF. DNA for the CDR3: TGTGCCAGTAGTATGCGGACTGAAGCTTTCTTT.

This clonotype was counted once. CDR3 bases: TGCAGCGTTAACTACGGAGCACCCTATGAAGCTTTCTTT. Protein: CSVNYGAPYEAFF. The chain is built from TRBV29-1 and TRBJ1-1; D remains ambiguous. V gave up 5 bases and J gave up 7 bases, with 17 bases separating them. Germline V gene data show CDR1 as SQVTM and CDR2 as ANQGSEA. The CDR3 is made up of 13 amino acids.

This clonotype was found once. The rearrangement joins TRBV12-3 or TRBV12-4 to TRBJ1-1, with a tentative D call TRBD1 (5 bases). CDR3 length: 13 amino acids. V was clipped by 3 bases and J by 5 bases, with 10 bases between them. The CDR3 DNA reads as TGTGCCAGCAGTTTGGGGGGTGGTACTGAAGCTTTCTTT. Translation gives CASSLGGGTEAFF.

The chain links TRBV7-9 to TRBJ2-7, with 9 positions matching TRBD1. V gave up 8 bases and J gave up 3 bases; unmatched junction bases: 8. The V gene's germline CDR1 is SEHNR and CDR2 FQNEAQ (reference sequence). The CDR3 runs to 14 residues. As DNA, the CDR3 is TGTGCCAGCGGGTGGACAGGGGACAACTACGAGCAGTACTTC. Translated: CASGWTGDNYEQYF.

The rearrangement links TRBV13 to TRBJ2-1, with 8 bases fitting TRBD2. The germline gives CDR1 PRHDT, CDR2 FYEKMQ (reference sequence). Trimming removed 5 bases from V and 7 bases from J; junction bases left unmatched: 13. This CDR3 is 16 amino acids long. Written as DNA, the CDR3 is TGTGCCAGCAGCCCCCTCGGGCGGGGGGCAAGGAATGAGCAGTTCTTC. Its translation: CASSPLGRGARNEQFF.

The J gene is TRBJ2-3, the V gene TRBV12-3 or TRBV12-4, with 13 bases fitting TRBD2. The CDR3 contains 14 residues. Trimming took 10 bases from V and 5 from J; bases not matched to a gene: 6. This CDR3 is CATRLAGGRDTQYF. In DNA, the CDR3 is TGTGCCACACGACTAGCGGGGGGCAGAGATACGCAGTATTTT.

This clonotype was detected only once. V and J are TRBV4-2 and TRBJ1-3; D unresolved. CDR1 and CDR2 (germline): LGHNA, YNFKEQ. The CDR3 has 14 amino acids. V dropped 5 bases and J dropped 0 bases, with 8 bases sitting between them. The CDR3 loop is CASSTEVSGNTIYF. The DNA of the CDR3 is TGTGCCAGCAGCACCGAAGTCTCTGGAAACACCATATATTTT.

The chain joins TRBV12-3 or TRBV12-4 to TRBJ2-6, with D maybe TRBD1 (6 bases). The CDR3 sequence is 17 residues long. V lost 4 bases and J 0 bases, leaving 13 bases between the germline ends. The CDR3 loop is CASSWTEGDSGANVLTF. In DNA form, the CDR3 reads TGTGCCAGCAGTTGGACAGAGGGGGACTCTGGGGCCAACGTCCTGACTTTC.

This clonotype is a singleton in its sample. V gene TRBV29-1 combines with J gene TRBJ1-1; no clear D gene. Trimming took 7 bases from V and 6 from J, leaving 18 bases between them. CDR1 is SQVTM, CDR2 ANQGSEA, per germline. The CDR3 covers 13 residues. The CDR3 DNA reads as TGCAGCGGAACGAATCGGGGTAGGCCTGAAGCTTTCTTT. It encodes CSGTNRGRPEAFF.

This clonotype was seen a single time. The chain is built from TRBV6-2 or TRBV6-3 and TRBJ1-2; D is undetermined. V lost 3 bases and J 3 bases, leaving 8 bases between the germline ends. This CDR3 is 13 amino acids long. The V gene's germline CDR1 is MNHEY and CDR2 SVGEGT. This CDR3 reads CASSYRADYGYTF. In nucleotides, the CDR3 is TGTGCCAGCAGTTATCGGGCCGACTATGGCTACACCTTC.

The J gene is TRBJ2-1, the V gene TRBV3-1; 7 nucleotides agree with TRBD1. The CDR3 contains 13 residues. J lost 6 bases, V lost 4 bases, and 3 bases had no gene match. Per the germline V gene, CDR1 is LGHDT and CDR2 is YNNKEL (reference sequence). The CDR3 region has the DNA TGTGCCAGCAGCCCTAGGGACAGCAATGAGCAGTTCTTC. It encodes CASSPRDSNEQFF.